This TCR beta chain was observed in a study of OX40 agonist ivuxolimab in advanced cancers. Study overall: The treatment was a fully human IgG2 OX40 agonist, ivuxolimab.

The method was immunoSEQ multiplex PCR; TCRdb's version includes in-frame clones alone and lacks a portion of them. The sample contains 30,000 or so clones, approximately 90% of which appear only once. The V and J ends lost 5 bases and 0 bases respectively, with 18 bases between them. The CDR3 runs to 17 residues. CDR1 and CDR2 (germline): SGHTS, YDEGEE. Autoimmune disease history or systemic immunosuppression meant exclusion. This specimen was CD4+ or CD8+ T cells sorted from blood, taken in a trial of the OX40 agonist ivuxolimab. The V gene is TRBV5-8, the J gene TRBJ1-3, with a tentative D call TRBD1 (5 bases). The sequence was obtained from an adult with an advanced solid tumor such as melanoma, head and neck, liver or kidney cancer. The CDR3 nucleotides read TGTGCCAGCAGTGCTCTGTCGGGGGAGAGCTCTGGAAACACCATATATTTT. Amino acid sequence: CASSALSGESSGNTIYF.